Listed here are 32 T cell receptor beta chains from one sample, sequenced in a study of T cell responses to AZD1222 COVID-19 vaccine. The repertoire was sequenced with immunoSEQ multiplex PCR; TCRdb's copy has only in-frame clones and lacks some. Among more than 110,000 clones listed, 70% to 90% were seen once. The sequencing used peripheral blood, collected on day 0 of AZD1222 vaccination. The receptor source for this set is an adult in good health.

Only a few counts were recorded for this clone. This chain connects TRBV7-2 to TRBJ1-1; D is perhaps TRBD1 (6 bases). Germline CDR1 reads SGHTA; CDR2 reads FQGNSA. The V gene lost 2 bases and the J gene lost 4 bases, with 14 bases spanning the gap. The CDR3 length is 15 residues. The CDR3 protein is CASSLRGSPLTEAFF. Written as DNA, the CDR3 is TGTGCCAGCAGCTTAAGGGGGTCCCCCCTCACTGAAGCTTTCTTT.

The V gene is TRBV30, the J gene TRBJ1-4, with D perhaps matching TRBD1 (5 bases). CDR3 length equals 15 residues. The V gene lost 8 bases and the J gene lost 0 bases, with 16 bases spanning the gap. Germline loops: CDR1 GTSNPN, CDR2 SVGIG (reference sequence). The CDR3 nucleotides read TGTGCCCTGGCCGGGGGGGGTACAACTAATGAAAAACTGTTTTTT. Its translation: CALAGGGTTNEKLFF.

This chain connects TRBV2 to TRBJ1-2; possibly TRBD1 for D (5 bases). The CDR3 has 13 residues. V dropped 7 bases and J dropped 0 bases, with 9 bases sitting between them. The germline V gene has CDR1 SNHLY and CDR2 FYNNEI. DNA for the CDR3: TGTGCCAGCACCGGGACGGCTAACTATGGCTACACCTTC. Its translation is CASTGTANYGYTF.

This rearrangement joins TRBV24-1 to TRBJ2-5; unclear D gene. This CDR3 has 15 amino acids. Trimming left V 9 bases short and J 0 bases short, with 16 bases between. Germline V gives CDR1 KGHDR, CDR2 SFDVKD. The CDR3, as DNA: TGTGCCACCCCTAACGAGTGGGCTTACCAAGAGACCCAGTACTTC. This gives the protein CATPNEWAYQETQYF.

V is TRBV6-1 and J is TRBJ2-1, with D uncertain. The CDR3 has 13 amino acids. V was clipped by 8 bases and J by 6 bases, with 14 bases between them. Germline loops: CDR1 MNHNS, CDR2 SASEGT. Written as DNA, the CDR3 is TGTGCCAGCCTCGGGCCTGGCGGCAATGAGCAGTTCTTC. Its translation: CASLGPGGNEQFF.

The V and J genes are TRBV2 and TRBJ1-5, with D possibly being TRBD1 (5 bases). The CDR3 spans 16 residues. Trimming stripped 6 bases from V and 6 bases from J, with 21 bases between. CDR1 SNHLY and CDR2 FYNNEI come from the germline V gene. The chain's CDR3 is CASRDGDSGGGQPQHF. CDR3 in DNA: TGTGCCAGCAGGGACGGGGACTCCGGGGGTGGTCAGCCCCAGCATTTT.

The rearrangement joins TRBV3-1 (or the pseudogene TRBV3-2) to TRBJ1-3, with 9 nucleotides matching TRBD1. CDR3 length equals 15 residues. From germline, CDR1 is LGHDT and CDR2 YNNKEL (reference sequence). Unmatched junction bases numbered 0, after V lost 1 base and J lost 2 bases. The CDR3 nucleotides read TGTGCCAGCAGCCAAGGGACAGGGGCTGGAAACACCATATATTTT. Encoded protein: CASSQGTGAGNTIYF.

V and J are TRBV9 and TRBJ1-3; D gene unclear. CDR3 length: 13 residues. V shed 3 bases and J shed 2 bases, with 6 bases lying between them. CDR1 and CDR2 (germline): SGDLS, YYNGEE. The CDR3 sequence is CASSDGPGNTIYF. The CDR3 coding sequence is TGTGCCAGCAGCGACGGGCCTGGAAACACCATATATTTT.

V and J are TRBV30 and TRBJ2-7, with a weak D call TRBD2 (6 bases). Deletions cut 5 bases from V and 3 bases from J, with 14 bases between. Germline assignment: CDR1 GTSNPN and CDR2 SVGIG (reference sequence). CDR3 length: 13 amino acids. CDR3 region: CAWEPGANYEQYF. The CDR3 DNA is TGTGCCTGGGAACCGGGAGCCAACTACGAGCAGTACTTC.

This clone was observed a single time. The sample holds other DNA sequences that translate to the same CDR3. The CDR3 nucleotides are TGTGCCAGCAGTTTAATGTCCTATGGCTACACCTTC. It yields the protein CASSLMSYGYTF. The chain uses TRBV28 and TRBJ1-2; D gene unclear. Germline V gene data show CDR1 as MDHEN and CDR2 as SYDVKM. Trimming took 2 bases from V and 4 from J, leaving 5 bases between them. The CDR3 is 12 amino acids.

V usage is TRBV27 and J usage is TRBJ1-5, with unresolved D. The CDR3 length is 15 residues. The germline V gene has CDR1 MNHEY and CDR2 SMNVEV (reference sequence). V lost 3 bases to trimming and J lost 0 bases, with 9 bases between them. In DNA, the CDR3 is TGTGCCAGCAGTTTGAACGGTGATAGCAATCAGCCCCAGCATTTT. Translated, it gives CASSLNGDSNQPQHF.

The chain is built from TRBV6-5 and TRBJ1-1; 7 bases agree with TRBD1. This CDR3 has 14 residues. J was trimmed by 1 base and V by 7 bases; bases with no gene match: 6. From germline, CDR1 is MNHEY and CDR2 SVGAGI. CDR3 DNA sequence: TGTGCCAGCACCAGCACAGGGGAGAACACTGAAGCTTTCTTT. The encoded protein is CASTSTGENTEAFF.

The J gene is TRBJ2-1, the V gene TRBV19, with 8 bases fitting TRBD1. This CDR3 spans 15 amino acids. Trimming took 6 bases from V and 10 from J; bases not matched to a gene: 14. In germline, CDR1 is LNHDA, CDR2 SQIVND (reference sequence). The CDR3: CASRDRVSNRWEQFF. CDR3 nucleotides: TGTGCCAGTAGGGACAGGGTATCGAACAGGTGGGAGCAGTTCTTC.

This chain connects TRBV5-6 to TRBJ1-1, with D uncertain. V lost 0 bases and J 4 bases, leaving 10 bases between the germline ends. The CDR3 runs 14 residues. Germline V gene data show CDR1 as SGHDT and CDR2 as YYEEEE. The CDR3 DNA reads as TGTGCCAGCAGCTTGGAAGGGTCGGGCACTGAAGCTTTCTTT. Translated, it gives CASSLEGSGTEAFF.

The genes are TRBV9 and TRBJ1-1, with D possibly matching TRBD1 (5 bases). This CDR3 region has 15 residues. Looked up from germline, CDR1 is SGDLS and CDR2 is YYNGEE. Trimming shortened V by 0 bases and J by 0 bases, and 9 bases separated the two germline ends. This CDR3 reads CASSVEQAMNTEAFF. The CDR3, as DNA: TGTGCCAGCAGCGTAGAACAGGCTATGAACACTGAAGCTTTCTTT.

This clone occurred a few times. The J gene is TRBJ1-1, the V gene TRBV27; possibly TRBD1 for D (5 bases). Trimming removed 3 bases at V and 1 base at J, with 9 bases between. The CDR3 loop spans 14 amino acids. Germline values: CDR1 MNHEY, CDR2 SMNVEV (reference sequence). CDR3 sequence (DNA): TGTGCCAGCAGTTTCGGCGACAGGAACACTGAAGCTTTCTTT. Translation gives CASSFGDRNTEAFF.

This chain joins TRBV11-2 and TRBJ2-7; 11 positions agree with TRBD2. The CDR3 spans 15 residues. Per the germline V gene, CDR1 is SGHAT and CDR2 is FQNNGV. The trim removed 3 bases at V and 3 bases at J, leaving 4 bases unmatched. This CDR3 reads CASSLGLADLYEQYF. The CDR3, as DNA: TGTGCCAGCAGCTTGGGACTAGCGGATCTCTACGAGCAGTACTTC.

This chain's CDR3 is CASSPSPAKDNEQFF. CDR3 DNA sequence: TGTGCCAGCTCACCGAGTCCCGCTAAGGACAATGAGCAGTTCTTC. The rearrangement links TRBV18 to TRBJ2-1; unclear D gene. This CDR3 has 15 amino acids. In germline, CDR1 is KGHSH, CDR2 LQKENI. V lost 3 bases and J lost 5, with 14 bases in between.

CDR3 nucleotide sequence: TGTGCCAGCAGTGACGCCTTTATAGGGGGGAATCAGCCCCAGCATTTT. This codes for CASSDAFIGGNQPQHF. This rearrangement joins TRBV2 to TRBJ1-5; a weak D match, TRBD1 (6 bases). Germline CDR1 is SNHLY and CDR2 is FYNNEI. This CDR3 has 16 amino acids. The V gene lost 3 bases and the J gene lost 4 bases, with 16 bases spanning the gap.

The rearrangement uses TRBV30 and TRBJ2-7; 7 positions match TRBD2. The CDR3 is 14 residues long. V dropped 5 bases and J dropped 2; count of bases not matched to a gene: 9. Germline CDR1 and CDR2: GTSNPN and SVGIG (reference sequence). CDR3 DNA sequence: TGTGCCTGGGCCCCCTCGGGAGGCACCTACGAGCAGTACTTC. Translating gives CAWAPSGGTYEQYF.

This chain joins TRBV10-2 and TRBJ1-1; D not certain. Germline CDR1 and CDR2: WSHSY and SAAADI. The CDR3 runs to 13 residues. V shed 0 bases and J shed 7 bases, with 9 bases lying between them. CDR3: CASSESEGVEAFF. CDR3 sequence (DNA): TGCGCCAGCAGTGAGTCGGAAGGAGTTGAAGCTTTCTTT.

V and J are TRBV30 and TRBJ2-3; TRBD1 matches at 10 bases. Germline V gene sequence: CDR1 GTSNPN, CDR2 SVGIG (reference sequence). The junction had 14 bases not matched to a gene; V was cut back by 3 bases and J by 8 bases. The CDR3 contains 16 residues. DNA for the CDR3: TGTGCCTGGAGACCAACCGGGACAGGGGAGGGTGGTACGCAGTATTTT. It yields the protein CAWRPTGTGEGGTQYF.

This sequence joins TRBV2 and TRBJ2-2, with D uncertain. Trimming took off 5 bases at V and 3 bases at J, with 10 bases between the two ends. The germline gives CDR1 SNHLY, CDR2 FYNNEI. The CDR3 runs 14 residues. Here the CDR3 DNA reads TGTGCCAGCAGTTCCCTAGTCGACACCGGGGAGCTGTTTTTT. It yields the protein CASSSLVDTGELFF.

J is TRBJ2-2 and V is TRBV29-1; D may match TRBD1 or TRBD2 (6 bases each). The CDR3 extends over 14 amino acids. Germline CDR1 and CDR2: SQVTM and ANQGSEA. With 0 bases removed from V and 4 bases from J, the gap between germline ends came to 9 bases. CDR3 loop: CSVEDRGLTGELFF. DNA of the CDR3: TGCAGCGTTGAAGACCGGGGGCTCACCGGGGAGCTGTTTTTT.

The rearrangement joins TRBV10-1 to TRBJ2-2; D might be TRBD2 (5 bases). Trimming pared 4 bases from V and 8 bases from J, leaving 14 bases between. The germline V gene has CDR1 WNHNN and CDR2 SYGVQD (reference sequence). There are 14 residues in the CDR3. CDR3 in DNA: TGCGCCAGCAGTGCTTCCGGGGATAGAGGGGAGCTGTTTTTT. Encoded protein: CASSASGDRGELFF.

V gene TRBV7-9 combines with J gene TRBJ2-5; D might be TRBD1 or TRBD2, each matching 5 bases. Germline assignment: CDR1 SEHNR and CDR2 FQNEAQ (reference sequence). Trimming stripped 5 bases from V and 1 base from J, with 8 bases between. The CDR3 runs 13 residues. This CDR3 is CASSQGRQETQYF. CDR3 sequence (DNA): TGTGCCAGCAGCCAGGGACGCCAAGAGACCCAGTACTTC. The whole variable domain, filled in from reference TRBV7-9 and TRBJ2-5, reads DTGVSQNPRHKITKRGQNVTFRCDPISEHNRLYWYRQTLGQGPEFLTYFQNEAQLEKSRLLSDRFSAERPKGSFSTLEIQRTEQGDSAMYLCASSQGRQETQYFGPGTRLLVL.

In DNA form, the CDR3 reads TGTGCCAGCAGGAGCAGGGGGCATAGCTACGAGCAGTACTTC. It yields the protein CASRSRGHSYEQYF. This chain links TRBV5-6 with TRBJ2-7, with 8 bases aligning to TRBD1. The CDR3 spans 14 residues. Germline V gene data show CDR1 as SGHDT and CDR2 as YYEEEE. Trimming took 5 bases from V and 3 from J; bases not matched to a gene: 7.

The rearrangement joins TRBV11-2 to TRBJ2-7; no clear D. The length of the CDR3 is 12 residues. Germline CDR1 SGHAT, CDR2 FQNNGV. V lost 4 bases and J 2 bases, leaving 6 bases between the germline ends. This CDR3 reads CASSSATYEQYF. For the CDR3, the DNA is TGTGCCAGCAGCTCAGCAACCTACGAGCAGTACTTC.

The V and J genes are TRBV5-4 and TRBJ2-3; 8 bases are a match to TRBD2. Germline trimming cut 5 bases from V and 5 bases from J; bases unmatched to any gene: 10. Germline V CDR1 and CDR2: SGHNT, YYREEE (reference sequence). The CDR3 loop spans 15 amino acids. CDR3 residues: CASSHRGGRLDTQYF. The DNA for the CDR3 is TGTGCCAGCAGTCATCGGGGGGGCCGATTAGATACGCAGTATTTT.

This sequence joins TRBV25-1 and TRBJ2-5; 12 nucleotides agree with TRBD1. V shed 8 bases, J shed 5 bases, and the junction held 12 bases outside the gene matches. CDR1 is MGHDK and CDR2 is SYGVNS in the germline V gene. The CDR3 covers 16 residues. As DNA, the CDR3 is TGTGCCAGCGGGCCTCAGGGACAGGGGGCGCGGGAGACCCAGTACTTC. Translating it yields CASGPQGQGARETQYF.

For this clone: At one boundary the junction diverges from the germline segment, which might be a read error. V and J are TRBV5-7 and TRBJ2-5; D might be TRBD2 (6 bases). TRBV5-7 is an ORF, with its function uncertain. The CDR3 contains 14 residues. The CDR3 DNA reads TGTGCCAGCATCTTGGCATGGGGGGTAGAGACCCAGTACTTC. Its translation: CASILAWGVETQYF.

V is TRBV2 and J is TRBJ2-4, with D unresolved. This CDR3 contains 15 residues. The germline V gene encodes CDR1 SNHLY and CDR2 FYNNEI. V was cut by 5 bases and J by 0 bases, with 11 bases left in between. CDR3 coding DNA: TGTGCCAGCAGTCTACAGATCTTAGCCAAAAACATTCAGTACTTC. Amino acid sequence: CASSLQILAKNIQYF.